This T cell receptor beta chain stems from a study of shared clonotypes between healthy human individuals. Study outcomes and limitations: Enrolling few donors narrowed the genetic and exposure-history diversity that was represented. Non-shared clonotypes displayed generation probabilities falling below those of clonotypes present in all four donors.

Recent acute infections and vaccinations were absent in the healthy HIV-negative adult donors. Negatively enriched CD4+ T cells were divided by CD45RA into naive and memory. Sequencing was performed with immunoSEQ multiplex PCR; in TCRdb, only in-frame clones are kept and a portion is missing. The data hold millions of clones, with 85% to 95% observed a single time. CDR3 length equals 15 residues. Trimming cost V 1 base and J 2 bases, with 10 bases left between them. Germline CDR1 and CDR2: KGHSH and LQKENI. About this clone itself: Its antigen is still unknown.

The source of this sequence is a man between 18 and 29 years old in good health. Some clones in this sample may be carry-over from other donors' samples. The chain links TRBV18 to TRBJ2-3; no clear D gene. The specimen was naive CD4+ T cells from PBMCs. The subset is: CD45RA+ positively selected. DNA for the CDR3: TGTGCCAGCTCACCACAACCTCCAGTCACAGATACGCAGTATTTT. Translated, it gives CASSPQPPVTDTQYF.